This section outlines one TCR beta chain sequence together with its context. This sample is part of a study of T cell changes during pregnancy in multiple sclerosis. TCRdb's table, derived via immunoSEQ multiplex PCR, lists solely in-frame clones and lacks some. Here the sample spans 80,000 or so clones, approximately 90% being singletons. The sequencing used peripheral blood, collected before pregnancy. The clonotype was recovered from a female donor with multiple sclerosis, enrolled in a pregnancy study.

The CDR3 protein is CASSQERGFYGYTF. The CDR3 DNA reads as TGCGCCAGCAGCCAAGAACGAGGGTTCTATGGCTACACCTTC. The chain couples TRBV4-1 to TRBJ1-2; D uncertain. CDR1 and CDR2 (germline): MGHRA, YSYEKL. Trimming pared 0 bases from V and 4 bases from J, leaving 9 bases between. The CDR3 is made up of 14 amino acids.